This T cell receptor beta chain emerged from a study of CD8+ T cells in alopecia areata. Study details: Tofacitinib therapy lasting 6 to 18 months was followed by 6 months off drug.

Isolated RNA was reverse transcribed into cDNA used as the sequencing template. Method: immunoSEQ multiplex PCR; TCRdb's copy keeps in-frame clones and lacks some. In the table there are approximately 180,000 clones, around three fifths of which are singletons. The treatment: oral pan-JAK inhibitor, 5-10 mg twice daily. PBMCs were stained for CD3, CD4 and CD8, and CD4+ and CD8+ T cells were sorted. As concerns this clone: Its antigen is still unknown.

Study conclusions and caveats: Relative to normal scalp, lesional scalp, especially alopecia totalis/universalis, showed higher clonality.

The source was CD4+ T cells sorted from blood, collected around week 47, from a patient treated with tofacitinib. The sequence came from a human donor with alopecia areata.

The CDR3 nucleotides read TGTGCCAGCAGCCTGACAGGGGCCTCTGGGGCCAACGTCCTGACTTTC. It is translated as CASSLTGASGANVLTF. The rearrangement links TRBV7-3 to TRBJ2-6; 8 nucleotides match TRBD1. This CDR3 contains 16 residues. Looked up from germline, CDR1 is SGHTA and CDR2 is FQGTGA. V gave up 5 bases and J gave up 0 bases; unmatched junction bases: 3.